Shown below are 25 T cell receptor beta chains from a single sample sequenced in a study of cytomegalovirus exposure and HLA in healthy donors. The repertoire was sequenced with immunoSEQ multiplex PCR; TCRdb's copy has only in-frame clones and lacks some. The sample lists under 70,000 clones; about 89% were seen once. Sequencing used PBMCs. These TCRs come from a woman aged 18-29 years in good health and CMV-seronegative.

This chain uses TRBV25-1 with TRBJ1-1; the match to TRBD1 covers 11 bases. In germline, CDR1 is MGHDK, CDR2 SYGVNS. Trimming took 1 base from V and 6 from J; bases not matched to a gene: 4. The CDR3 is 15 amino acids. The CDR3 nucleotides read TGTGCCAGCAGTGAATTCGGACAGGGGGCTGCTGAAGCTTTCTTT. Amino acids: CASSEFGQGAAEAFF.

CDR3 loop: CAIRIGDQETQYF. The CDR3 nucleotides read TGTGCCATCAGGATCGGGGACCAAGAGACCCAGTACTTC. The rearrangement links TRBV10-3 to TRBJ2-5; a weak D match, TRBD2 (5 bases). V shed 6 bases and J shed 0 bases, with 8 bases lying between them. This CDR3 region has 13 residues. CDR1 and CDR2 from the germline V gene are ENHRY and SYGVKD.

The chain employs TRBV6-1 and TRBJ2-5; 11 bases map to TRBD2. The CDR3 contains 17 residues. Trimming took 3 bases from V and 4 from J; bases not matched to a gene: 10. Germline lookup yields CDR1 MNHNS and CDR2 SASEGT. The CDR3 DNA reads TGTGCCAGCAGTGAGAGACTAGCGGGGTCTCTCAGAGAGACCCAGTACTTC. Translated: CASSERLAGSLRETQYF.

This chain links TRBV27 with TRBJ2-1; 9 bases agree with TRBD2. J was trimmed by 7 bases and V by 0 bases; bases with no gene match: 7. The CDR3 sequence is 16 residues long. Per the germline V gene, CDR1 is MNHEY and CDR2 is SMNVEV (reference sequence). The CDR3 bases are TGTGCCAGCAGTTTATCCGGCGGGGGGGGTGTAAATGAGCAGTTCTTC. It is translated as CASSLSGGGGVNEQFF.

This clone was recorded only once. The chain couples TRBV6-4 to TRBJ1-1; D might be TRBD1 (5 bases). The CDR3 extends over 13 amino acids. In germline, CDR1 is MRHNA, CDR2 SNTAGT. V was trimmed by 2 bases and J by 1 base, leaving 5 bases between them. The DNA for the CDR3 is TGTGCCAGCAGTGACAGGGGGAACACTGAAGCTTTCTTT. Its translation: CASSDRGNTEAFF.

The gene calls are TRBV4-3 and TRBJ2-2, with 7 bases fitting TRBD2. V trimming: 0 bases; J trimming: 6 bases; junction bases outside the gene matches: 10. Per germline, CDR1 LGHNA and CDR2 YSLEER. This CDR3 comprises 17 residues. This CDR3 reads CASSQERAGVLAGELFF. CDR3 bases: TGCGCCAGCAGCCAAGAGCGCGCGGGGGTCCTCGCCGGGGAGCTGTTTTTT.

CDR3 bases: TGCGCCAGCTCGCGGGAGGACCGCTCCTACAATGAGCAGTTCTTC. As protein: CASSREDRSYNEQFF. The V gene is TRBV10-1, the J gene TRBJ2-1; TRBD2 aligns across 8 bases. CDR1 WNHNN and CDR2 SYGVQD come from the germline V gene (reference sequence). The CDR3 runs to 15 residues. J gave up 0 bases and V 8 bases, and 6 bases lay outside the gene matches.

V usage is TRBV28 and J usage is TRBJ1-2; TRBD1 aligns across 7 bases. There are 13 residues in the CDR3. J lost 8 bases, V lost 7 bases, and 10 bases had no gene match. Germline V gene sequence: CDR1 MDHEN, CDR2 SYDVKM. CDR3 amino acids: CASTTTGEYGYTF. The CDR3 nucleotides are TGTGCCAGCACCACAACAGGGGAGTACGGCTACACCTTC.

The chain joins TRBV9 to TRBJ1-6; 9 bases are a match to TRBD1. The CDR3 is 16 amino acids. Germline lookup yields CDR1 SGDLS and CDR2 YYNGEE. V shed 0 bases, J shed 7 bases, and the junction held 5 bases outside the gene matches. CDR3 bases: TGTGCCAGCAGCGTAGCCGGGACAGGGCTCAATTCACCCCTCCACTTT. It encodes CASSVAGTGLNSPLHF.

This clone has only one observation. J is TRBJ1-1 and V is TRBV7-9; D perhaps matches TRBD1 (5 bases). Germline V gene lookup returns CDR1 SEHNR and CDR2 FQNEAQ (reference sequence). The CDR3 length is 12 residues. Trimming shortened V by 3 bases and J by 7 bases, and 9 bases separated the two germline ends. CDR3 sequence: CASSFWGGEAFF. Written as DNA, the CDR3 is TGTGCCAGCAGCTTTTGGGGCGGTGAAGCTTTCTTT.

The chain links TRBV27 to TRBJ2-1; D is ambiguous. The CDR3 has 16 residues. The V gene's germline CDR1 is MNHEY and CDR2 SMNVEV (reference sequence). Trimming shortened V by 2 bases and J by 7 bases, and 18 bases separated the two germline ends. For the CDR3, the DNA is TGTGCCAGCAGTTTAATTATGGTAGTTAATCGGAATGAGCAGTTCTTC. The encoded protein is CASSLIMVVNRNEQFF.

The rearrangement uses TRBV6-1 and TRBJ2-5; D remains unclear. This CDR3 is built from 15 residues. Germline V CDR1 and CDR2: MNHNS, SASEGT. Trimming cost V 3 bases and J 4 bases, with 15 bases left between them. The DNA for the CDR3 is TGTGCCAGCAGTGATCGACTGTCAGCCTTAGAGACCCAGTACTTC. Its protein is CASSDRLSALETQYF.

The chain combines TRBV6-5 with TRBJ2-7, with 15 bases aligning to TRBD2. Germline V lookup: CDR1 MNHEY, CDR2 SVGAGI. This CDR3 is 14 amino acids long. V gave up 6 bases and J gave up 6 bases; unmatched junction bases: 3. CDR3 DNA: TGTGCCAGCAGGAGGACTAGCGGGAGGGCCGAGCAGTACTTC. It yields the protein CASRRTSGRAEQYF.

The V and J genes are TRBV7-9 and TRBJ1-2; 9 bases fit TRBD1. CDR1 SEHNR and CDR2 FQNEAQ come from the germline V gene (reference sequence). The CDR3 contains 13 residues. V gave up 5 bases and J gave up 6 bases; unmatched junction bases: 4. CDR3 in amino acids: CASSADRGHGYTF. For the CDR3, the DNA is TGTGCCAGCAGCGCGGACAGGGGTCATGGCTACACCTTC.

This clone was counted a few times. The V gene is TRBV6-5, the J gene TRBJ1-2; D ambiguous. Per germline, CDR1 MNHEY and CDR2 SVGAGI. V lost 4 bases and J lost 4, with 10 bases in between. The CDR3 has 13 residues. CDR3 sequence reads: CASSFSGSYGYTF. The CDR3 nucleotides are TGTGCCAGCAGTTTCTCGGGCTCCTATGGCTACACCTTC.

The genes are TRBV11-3 and TRBJ1-2, with D hard to call. Germline CDR1 is SGHNT and CDR2 is YENEEA. The CDR3 spans 16 residues. V was cut by 5 bases and J by 2 bases, with 18 bases left in between. CDR3 sequence: CASSTSLRGENYGYTF. The CDR3 DNA reads TGTGCCAGCAGCACAAGCCTGCGGGGAGAGAACTATGGCTACACCTTC. Drawing the rest from reference TRBV11-3 and TRBJ1-2, the complete variable domain is EAGVVQSPRYKIIEKKQPVAFWCNPISGHNTLYWYLQNLGQGPELLIRYENEEAVDDSQLPKDRFSAERLKGVDSTLKIQPAELGDSAVYLCASSTSLRGENYGYTFGSGTRLTVV.

This clone was counted only a few times. The chain links TRBV7-6 to TRBJ2-5; 11 nucleotides match TRBD2. The CDR3 has 14 residues. The ends lost 5 bases at V and 4 bases at J; junction bases unmatched: 3. The germline V gene encodes CDR1 SGHVS and CDR2 FNYEAQ. For the CDR3, the DNA is TGTGCCAGCAGCCATAGCGGGAGGGGAGAGACCCAGTACTTC. It encodes CASSHSGRGETQYF.

The chain recombines TRBV10-3 with TRBJ2-1; tentatively, D is TRBD1 (7 bases). The ends were cut back, 6 bases at V and 9 bases at J, with 15 bases in the middle. This CDR3 has 13 residues. CDR1 ENHRY and CDR2 SYGVKD come from the germline V gene. The CDR3 loop is CAIRNRGLGEQFF. The CDR3 DNA reads as TGTGCCATCAGAAACAGGGGACTGGGTGAGCAGTTCTTC.

The V and J genes are TRBV7-8 and TRBJ1-1; D gene unclear. This CDR3 is built from 17 residues. CDR1 is SGHVS, CDR2 FQNEAQ, per germline. V was pared by 5 bases and J by 4 bases, with 23 bases between. The DNA of the CDR3 is TGTGCCAGCAGCCAGCTTAGATTAAGGCGGTTGGGCACTGAAGCTTTCTTT. This encodes CASSQLRLRRLGTEAFF.

This rearrangement joins TRBV9 to TRBJ2-1, with a tentative D call TRBD2 (5 bases). The CDR3 sequence is 14 residues long. CDR1 and CDR2 from the germline V gene are SGDLS and YYNGEE. V lost 0 bases and J lost 4, with 8 bases in between. The CDR3 loop is CASSVATRYNEQFF. CDR3 nucleotides: TGTGCCAGCAGCGTAGCTACTAGATACAATGAGCAGTTCTTC.

The chain couples TRBV9 to TRBJ2-1, with a tentative D call TRBD1 (6 bases). Germline values: CDR1 SGDLS, CDR2 YYNGEE. This CDR3 is built from 15 residues. V was trimmed by 0 bases and J by 1 base, leaving 8 bases between them. CDR3 protein: CASSVAQGSYNEQFF. CDR3 DNA sequence: TGTGCCAGCAGCGTAGCGCAGGGGTCCTACAATGAGCAGTTCTTC.

This clone was found once. The gene calls are TRBV29-1 and TRBJ2-1; 9 nucleotides align to TRBD2. There are 14 residues in the CDR3. Per germline, CDR1 SQVTM and CDR2 ANQGSEA. The V and J ends lost 6 bases and 9 bases, in that order; junction bases with no gene match: 12. Written as DNA, the CDR3 is TGCAGCGTCGCTCCCCGCGGGAGGGCCTCTGAGCAGTTCTTC. Protein: CSVAPRGRASEQFF.

The chain links TRBV27 to TRBJ1-2, with D possibly being TRBD1 (5 bases). V lost 2 bases and J 7 bases, leaving 23 bases between the germline ends. The CDR3 extends over 17 amino acids. Germline values: CDR1 MNHEY, CDR2 SMNVEV (reference sequence). CDR3 sequence reads: CASSLGGLGLAGSGYTF. CDR3 nucleotides: TGTGCCAGCAGTTTAGGTGGGTTGGGGCTGGCAGGCAGTGGCTACACCTTC.

This chain connects TRBV6-1 to TRBJ2-2; 7 positions agree with TRBD2. The germline V gene has CDR1 MNHNS and CDR2 SASEGT. CDR3 length: 14 amino acids. V was clipped by 2 bases and J by 7 bases; unmatched bases: 4. The CDR3: CASSEFGGIGELFF. In nucleotides, the CDR3 is TGTGCCAGCAGTGAATTCGGGGGGATCGGGGAGCTGTTTTTT.

V and J are TRBV18 and TRBJ2-1; D possibly corresponds to TRBD2 (6 bases). V lost 2 bases to trimming and J lost 1 base, with 6 bases between them. Germline CDR1 KGHSH, CDR2 LQKENI. The CDR3 contains 14 residues. CDR3 DNA sequence: TGTGCCAGCTCACCAGGGGGGTCCTACAATGAGCAGTTCTTC. Amino acid sequence: CASSPGGSYNEQFF.